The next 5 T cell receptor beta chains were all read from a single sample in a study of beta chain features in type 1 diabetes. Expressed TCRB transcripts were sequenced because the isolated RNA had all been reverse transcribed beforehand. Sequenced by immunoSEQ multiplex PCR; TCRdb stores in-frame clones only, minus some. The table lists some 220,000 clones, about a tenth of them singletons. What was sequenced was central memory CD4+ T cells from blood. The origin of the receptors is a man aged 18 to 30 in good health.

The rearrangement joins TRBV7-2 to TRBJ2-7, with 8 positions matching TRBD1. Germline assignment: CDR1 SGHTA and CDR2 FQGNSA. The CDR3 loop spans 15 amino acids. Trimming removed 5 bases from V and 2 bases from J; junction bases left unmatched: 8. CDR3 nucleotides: TGTGCCAGCAGCGACCCTCGACAGGGGACCTACGAGCAGTACTTC. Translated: CASSDPRQGTYEQYF.

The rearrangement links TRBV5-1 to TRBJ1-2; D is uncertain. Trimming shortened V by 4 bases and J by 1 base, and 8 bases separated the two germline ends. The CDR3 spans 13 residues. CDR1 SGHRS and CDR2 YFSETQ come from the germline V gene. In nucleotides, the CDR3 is TGCGCCAGCAGCCCCCGGGATAACTATGGCTACACCTTC. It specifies CASSPRDNYGYTF. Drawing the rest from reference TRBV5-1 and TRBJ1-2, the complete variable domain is KAGVTQTPRYLIKTRGQQVTLSCSPISGHRSVSWYQQTPGQGLQFLFEYFSETQRNKGNFPGRFSGRQFSNSRSEMNVSTLELGDSALYLCASSPRDNYGYTFGSGTRLTVV.

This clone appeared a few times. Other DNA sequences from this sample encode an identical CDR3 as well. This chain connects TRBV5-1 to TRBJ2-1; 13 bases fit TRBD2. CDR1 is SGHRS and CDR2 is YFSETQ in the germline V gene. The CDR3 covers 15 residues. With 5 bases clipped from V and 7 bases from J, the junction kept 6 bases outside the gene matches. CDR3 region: CASRLAGGPGNEQFF. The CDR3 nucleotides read TGCGCCAGCAGACTAGCGGGAGGGCCAGGAAATGAGCAGTTCTTC.

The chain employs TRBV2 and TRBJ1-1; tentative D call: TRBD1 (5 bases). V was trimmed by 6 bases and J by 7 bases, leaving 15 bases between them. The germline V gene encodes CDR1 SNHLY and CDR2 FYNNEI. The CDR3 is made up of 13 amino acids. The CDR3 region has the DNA TGTGCCAGCAGGGTCAAAGTGGGGGATGAAGCTTTCTTT. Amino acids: CASRVKVGDEAFF.

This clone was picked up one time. CDR3 sequence (DNA): TGTGCCAGCAGCTTAACAGGGCACGAGCAGTACTTC. It yields the protein CASSLTGHEQYF. The rearrangement joins TRBV7-9 to TRBJ2-7; D may be TRBD1 (6 bases). Germline loops: CDR1 SEHNR, CDR2 FQNEAQ (reference sequence). Trimming took 2 bases from V and 5 from J, leaving 7 bases between them. The CDR3 loop spans 12 amino acids.